This TCR beta chain is drawn from a study of T cell responses to AZD1222 COVID-19 vaccine. Study results and caveats: Only 6 or 7 people who got AZD1222 tested seropositive at baseline.

Data came from immunoSEQ multiplex PCR; TCRdb stores just in-frame clones and leaves some out. This sample has 110,000 to 150,000 clones, with roughly 90% found just once. Remarks on this clone: Its antigen is as yet unknown.

This CDR3 comprises 13 residues. V was pared by 5 bases and J by 4 bases, with 3 bases of the junction left unmatched. Germline-derived CDR1 and CDR2 are KGHDR and SFDVKD. The sample in question was peripheral blood, obtained 28 days after the second AZD1222 dose. The receptor's source is an adult who received the AZD1222 COVID-19 vaccine. This rearrangement joins TRBV24-1 to TRBJ1-1; the match to TRBD1 covers 7 bases. CDR3 loop: CATSVGQTTEAFF. CDR3 DNA sequence: TGTGCCACCAGTGTGGGACAGACCACTGAAGCTTTCTTT.